These T cell receptor beta chains were read from a single sample in a study of CD8+CD57+ T cells in acquired aplastic anemia. Each CDR3 protein is one row after TCRdb ran MiXCR on the reads. The table lists around 150,000 distinct CDR3 sequences, around 48% of them singletons, with approximately 3% in the top ten. Sequenced sample: sorted CD4+, CD8+, or CD8+CD57+ T cells (not recorded which) from PBMCs. Source of these receptors: a human donor with aplastic anemia. Both conserved end residues are part of each CDR3. Fields, in order: V gene, D gene, clone size, J gene, CDR3 DNA, CDR3 protein. The D gene is left open where the match is weak. For some rows the clone size is stated as once, few or many, or as a class when expanded; others skip it.

>TRBV29-1|NA|NA|TRBJ1-2
TGCAGCGTTGAAAGAGGGGAGGATGGCTATGGCTACACCTTC
CSVERGEDGYGYTF
>TRBV10-1|TRBD2|NA|TRBJ2-3
TGCGCCAGCAGCGAGCGGGACCCTAGCACAGATACGCAGTATTTT
CASSERDPSTDTQYF
>TRBV5-8|NA|many|TRBJ1-1
TGTGCCACCAACAGGGACCCCACTGAAGCTTTCTTT
CATNRDPTEAFF
>TRBV11-3|NA|many|TRBJ2-1
TGTGCCAGCAGCTTAGAGGACCTGAATGAGCAGTTCTTC
CASSLEDLNEQFF
>TRBV10-3|NA|few|TRBJ2-3
TGTGCCATCAGTGAGTGGACAGGCACAGATACGCAGTATTTT
CAISEWTGTDTQYF
>TRBV2|TRBD1|many|TRBJ2-1
TGTGCCAGCAGGATGAAACAGGGGGTGGATGAGCAGTTCTTC
CASRMKQGVDEQFF
>TRBV7-2|TRBD2|NA|TRBJ2-1
TGTGCCAGCAGCTTAGGGCTACTAGCGGGGAACAATGAGCAGTTCTTC
CASSLGLLAGNNEQFF
>TRBV19|TRBD1|few|TRBJ2-7
TGTGCCAGTAGCGCCCCGGGACAGGGCTACGAGCAGTACTTC
CASSAPGQGYEQYF
>TRBV24-1|NA|NA|TRBJ2-1
TGTGCCACCAGTGGTTCTCAGGGGCCGTTTCGGGGGAATGAGCAGTTCTTC
CATSGSQGPFRGNEQFF
>TRBV5-6|TRBD1|once|TRBJ1-6
TGTGCCAGCAGCTTCAGGGACAGGGGGCGCTCACCCCTCCACTTT
CASSFRDRGRSPLHF
>TRBV2|NA|once|TRBJ1-1
TGTGCCAGCAGCTTAGACACCACTGAAGCTTTCTTT
CASSLDTTEAFF
>TRBV7-8|NA|many|TRBJ2-1
TGTGCCAGCAGCTTATCGGCAGGCTCCTACAATGAGCAGTTCTTC
CASSLSAGSYNEQFF
>TRBV4-3|NA|NA|TRBJ2-7
TGCGCCAGCAGCCAAGGAGACGGCGGCTACGAGCAGTACTTC
CASSQGDGGYEQYF
>TRBV3-1|NA|many|TRBJ2-3
TGTGCCAGCAGCCCCGACCGCGAAGATACGCAGTATTTT
CASSPDREDTQYF
>TRBV11-2|NA|many|TRBJ2-3
TGTGCCAGCAGCTTATATGGGGGTAACACAGATACGCAGTATTTT
CASSLYGGNTDTQYF
>TRBV7-9|TRBD1|NA|TRBJ1-5
TGTGCCAGCAGCGTCCGGGGACAGGGAGGACAGCCCCAGCATTTT
CASSVRGQGGQPQHF
>TRBV11-2|NA|NA|TRBJ2-1
TGTGCCGGCAGCTTAGGGGGGGGCTCTTACAATGAGCAATTCTTC
CAGSLGGGSYNEQFF
>TRBV3-1|NA|NA|TRBJ1-1
TGTGCCAGCAGCCAGGGCGGTCAGGGCGGCACTGAGGCTCTCTTT
CASSQGGQGGTEALF
>TRBV7-6|NA|few|TRBJ2-7
TGTGCCAGCAGTCTTAACGGAGGGGCGCCTACCGAGCAGTACTTC
CASSLNGGAPTEQYF
>TRBV7-2|NA|NA|TRBJ1-1
TGTGCCAGCAGCTTAGGGGTCCCAGCTTTCTTT
CASSLGVPAFF
>TRBV11-2|TRBD2|NA|TRBJ2-2
TGTGCCAGCAGCCATCCACCCGGAGGAGCGGGAGTTGCGACCGGGGAGCTGTTTTTT
CASSHPPGGAGVATGELFF
>TRBV10-3|TRBD2|NA|TRBJ2-7
TGTGCCATCAGTGAGAAAGGACTAGCGGGAGAAAGGTACGAGCAGTACTTC
CAISEKGLAGERYEQYF
>TRBV15|TRBD1|NA|TRBJ1-5
TGTGCCACCAGCAGAGATGCGACAGGGGGTTGGGAGACCCAGCATTTT
CATSRDATGGWETQHF
>TRBV5-8|NA|many|TRBJ1-5
TGTGCCAGCAGCTTGGGGGTCGGAAATCAGCCCCAGCATTTT
CASSLGVGNQPQHF
>TRBV14|TRBD2|many|TRBJ2-1
TGTGCCAGCAGCCAAGAACGGGCTAGCGGGAGGCGTGAGCAGTTCTTC
CASSQERASGRREQFF
>TRBV7-2|TRBD1|many|TRBJ2-7
TGTGCCAGCAGCTCCACGGGACAGTACGAGCAGTACTTC
CASSSTGQYEQYF
>TRBV5-1|TRBD1|NA|TRBJ1-6
TGCGCCAGCAGCCCCGGGACAGGGCCACCCCTCCACTTT
CASSPGTGPPLHF
>TRBV19|TRBD2|many|TRBJ2-7
TGTGCCAGTGGCAAGGGGTCTGGCGGGAGTATCTACGAGCAGTACTTC
CASGKGSGGSIYEQYF
>TRBV4-2|NA|NA|TRBJ2-3
TGTGCCAGCAGCCAAGTAGTTGGGGGCACACGCACAGATACGCAGTATTTT
CASSQVVGGTRTDTQYF
>TRBV7-9|NA|many|TRBJ1-1
TGTGCCAGCAGCTTAGTGAGGGCGGGAACTGAAGCTTTCTTT
CASSLVRAGTEAFF
>TRBV2|TRBD1|medium-sized|TRBJ1-4
TGTGCCAGCACGGGACAGAACAATGAAAAACTGTTTTTT
CASTGQNNEKLFF
>TRBV2|NA|many|TRBJ2-6
TGTGCCAGCAGCCACTCTCGCCGGGACGGTCCCTCTGGGGCCAACGTCCTGACTTTC
CASSHSRRDGPSGANVLTF
>TRBV4-2|TRBD2|few|TRBJ2-2
TGTGCCAGCGGGGGACTAGACGACACCGGGGAGCTGTTTTTT
CASGGLDDTGELFF
>TRBV6-2/TRBV6-3|TRBD1|NA|TRBJ2-1
TGTGCCAGCAGTTGGACAGGGCAAGCAGGGAATAGGAATGAGCAGTTCTTC
CASSWTGQAGNRNEQFF
>TRBV5-1|NA|many|TRBJ2-4
TGCGCCAGCAGCTTAGCGCTGGGGGCCAAAAACATTCAGTACTTC
CASSLALGAKNIQYF
>TRBV29-1|NA|NA|TRBJ1-1
TGCAGCGCGGTTACAGGAGCCACGAACACTGAAGCTTTCTTT
CSAVTGATNTEAFF
>TRBV30|NA|many|TRBJ2-7
TGTGCCTGGGGTAAACAGGGTTCAGACGAGCAGTACTTC
CAWGKQGSDEQYF
>TRBV29-1|NA|NA|TRBJ2-5
TGCAGCCCTTTAAAGGGCGGAGAGACCCAGTACTTC
CSPLKGGETQYF
>TRBV12-3/TRBV12-4|NA|many|TRBJ1-3
TGTGCCAGCAACCAACGGTCTGGAAACACCATATATTTT
CASNQRSGNTIYF
>TRBV20-1|NA|NA|TRBJ2-5
TGCAGTGCCCTGGCGGGGCGGGAGACCCAGTACTTC
CSALAGRETQYF
>TRBV3-1|NA|many|TRBJ2-5
TGTGCCAGCAGCCAAGATCCTTACAGGGATCAAGAGACCCAGTACTTC
CASSQDPYRDQETQYF
>TRBV7-2|TRBD2|few|TRBJ2-1
TGTGCCAGCAGCTTTGGACTAGCGGTCGATTCCTACAATGAGCAGTTCTTC
CASSFGLAVDSYNEQFF
>TRBV5-6|TRBD1|many|TRBJ1-3
TGTGCCAGCAGCGTACTGACAGGGACGACCCGGGACTCTGGAAACACCATATATTTT
CASSVLTGTTRDSGNTIYF
>TRBV28|NA|many|TRBJ2-7
TGTGCCAGCAGTTTGGGGGAGCACGAGCAGTACTTC
CASSLGEHEQYF